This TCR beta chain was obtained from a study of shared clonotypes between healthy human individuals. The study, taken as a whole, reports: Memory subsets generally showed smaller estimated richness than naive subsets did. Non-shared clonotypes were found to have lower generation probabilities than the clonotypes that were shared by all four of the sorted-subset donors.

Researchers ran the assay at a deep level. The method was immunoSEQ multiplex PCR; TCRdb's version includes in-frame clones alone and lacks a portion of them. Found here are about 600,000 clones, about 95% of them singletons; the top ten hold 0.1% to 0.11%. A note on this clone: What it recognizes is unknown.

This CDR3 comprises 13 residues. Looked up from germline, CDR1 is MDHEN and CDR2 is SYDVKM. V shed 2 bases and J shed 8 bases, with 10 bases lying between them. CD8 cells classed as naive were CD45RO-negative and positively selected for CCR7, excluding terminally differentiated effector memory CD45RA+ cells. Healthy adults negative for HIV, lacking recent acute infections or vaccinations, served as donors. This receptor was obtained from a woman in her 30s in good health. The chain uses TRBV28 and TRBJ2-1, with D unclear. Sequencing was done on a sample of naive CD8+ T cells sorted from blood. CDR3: CASSLRVRDEQFF. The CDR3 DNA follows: TGTGCCAGCAGTTTACGCGTTCGGGATGAGCAGTTCTTC.